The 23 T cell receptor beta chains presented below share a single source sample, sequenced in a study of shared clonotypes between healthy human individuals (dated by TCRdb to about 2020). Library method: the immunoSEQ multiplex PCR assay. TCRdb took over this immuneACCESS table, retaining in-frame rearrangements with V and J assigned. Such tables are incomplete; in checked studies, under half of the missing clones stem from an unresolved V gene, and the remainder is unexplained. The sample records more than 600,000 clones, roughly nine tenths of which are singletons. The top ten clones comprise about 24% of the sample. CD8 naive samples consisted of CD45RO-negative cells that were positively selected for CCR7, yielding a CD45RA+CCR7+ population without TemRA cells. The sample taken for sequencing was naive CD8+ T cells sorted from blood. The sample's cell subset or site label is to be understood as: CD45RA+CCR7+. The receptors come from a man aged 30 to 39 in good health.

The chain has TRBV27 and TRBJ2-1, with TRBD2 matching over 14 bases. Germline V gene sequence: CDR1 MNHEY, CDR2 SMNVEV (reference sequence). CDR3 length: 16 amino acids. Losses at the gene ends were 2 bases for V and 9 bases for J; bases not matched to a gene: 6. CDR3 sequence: CASSLPGLAGAREQFF. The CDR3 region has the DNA TGTGCCAGCAGTTTACCGGGACTAGCGGGAGCACGTGAGCAGTTCTTC.

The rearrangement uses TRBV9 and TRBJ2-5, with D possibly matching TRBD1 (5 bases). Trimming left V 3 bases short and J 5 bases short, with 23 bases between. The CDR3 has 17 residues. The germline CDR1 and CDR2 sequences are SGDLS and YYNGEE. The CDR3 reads CASSARGRMGLWETQYF. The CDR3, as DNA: TGTGCCAGCAGCGCAAGGGGCAGGATGGGTCTTTGGGAGACCCAGTACTTC.

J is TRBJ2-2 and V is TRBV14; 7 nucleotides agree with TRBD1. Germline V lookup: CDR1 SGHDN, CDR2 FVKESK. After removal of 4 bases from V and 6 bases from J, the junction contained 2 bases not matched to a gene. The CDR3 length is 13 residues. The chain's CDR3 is CASSLTGSGELFF. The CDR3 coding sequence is TGTGCCAGCAGCCTGACAGGGTCCGGGGAGCTGTTTTTT.

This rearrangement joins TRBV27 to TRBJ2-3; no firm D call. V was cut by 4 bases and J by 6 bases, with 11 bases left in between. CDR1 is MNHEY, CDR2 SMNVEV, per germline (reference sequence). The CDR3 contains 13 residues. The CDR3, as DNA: TGTGCCAGCAGTTCCCCAGTGTACGATACGCAGTATTTT. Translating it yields CASSSPVYDTQYF.

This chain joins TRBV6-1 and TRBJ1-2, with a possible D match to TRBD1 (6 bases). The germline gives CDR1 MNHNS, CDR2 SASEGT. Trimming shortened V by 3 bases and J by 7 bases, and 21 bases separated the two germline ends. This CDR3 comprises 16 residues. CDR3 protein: CASSEPPWAGDLGYTF. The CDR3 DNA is TGTGCCAGCAGTGAGCCTCCTTGGGCAGGGGACCTTGGCTACACCTTC.

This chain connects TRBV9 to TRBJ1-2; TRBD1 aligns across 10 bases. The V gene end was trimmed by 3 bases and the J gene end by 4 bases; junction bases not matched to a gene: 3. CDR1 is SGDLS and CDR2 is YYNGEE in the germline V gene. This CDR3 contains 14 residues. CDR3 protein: CASSGGQGSYGYTF. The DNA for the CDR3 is TGTGCCAGCAGCGGGGGACAGGGGAGCTATGGCTACACCTTC.

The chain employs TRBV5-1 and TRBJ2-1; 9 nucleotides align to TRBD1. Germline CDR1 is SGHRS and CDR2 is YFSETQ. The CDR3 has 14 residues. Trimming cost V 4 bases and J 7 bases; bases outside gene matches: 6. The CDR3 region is CASSLRDRVNEQFF. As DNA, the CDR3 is TGCGCCAGCAGCCTCCGGGACAGGGTAAATGAGCAGTTCTTC.

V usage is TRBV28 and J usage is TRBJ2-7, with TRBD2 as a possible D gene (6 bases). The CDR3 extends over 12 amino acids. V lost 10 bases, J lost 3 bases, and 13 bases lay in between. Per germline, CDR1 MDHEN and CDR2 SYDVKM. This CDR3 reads CATSGSLYEQYF. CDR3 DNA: TGTGCCACTTCCGGGAGCCTCTACGAGCAGTACTTC.

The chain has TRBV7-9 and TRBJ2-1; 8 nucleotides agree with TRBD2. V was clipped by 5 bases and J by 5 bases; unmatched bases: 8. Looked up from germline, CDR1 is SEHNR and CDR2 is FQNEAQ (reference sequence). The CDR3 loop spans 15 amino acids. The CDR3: CASSTTGLGNNEQFF. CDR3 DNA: TGTGCCAGCAGCACGACGGGACTAGGGAACAATGAGCAGTTCTTC.

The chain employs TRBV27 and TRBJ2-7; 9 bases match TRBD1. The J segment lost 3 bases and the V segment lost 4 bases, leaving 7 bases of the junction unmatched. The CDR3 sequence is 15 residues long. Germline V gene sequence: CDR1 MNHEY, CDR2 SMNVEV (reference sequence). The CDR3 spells CASSWDGTGYYEQYF. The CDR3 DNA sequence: TGTGCCAGCAGTTGGGACGGGACAGGGTACTACGAGCAGTACTTC.

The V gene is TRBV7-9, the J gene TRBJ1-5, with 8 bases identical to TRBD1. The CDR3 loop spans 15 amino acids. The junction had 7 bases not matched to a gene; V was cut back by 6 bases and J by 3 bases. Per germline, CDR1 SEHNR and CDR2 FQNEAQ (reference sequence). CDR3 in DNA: TGTGCCAGCAGTTCGACAGGGGTCGTCAATCAGCCCCAGCATTTT. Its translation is CASSSTGVVNQPQHF.

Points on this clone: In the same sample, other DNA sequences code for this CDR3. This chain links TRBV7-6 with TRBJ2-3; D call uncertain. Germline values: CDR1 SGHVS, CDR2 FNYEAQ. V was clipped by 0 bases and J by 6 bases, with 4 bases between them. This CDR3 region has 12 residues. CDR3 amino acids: CASSLAADTQYF. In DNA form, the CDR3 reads TGTGCCAGCAGCTTAGCGGCGGATACGCAGTATTTT.

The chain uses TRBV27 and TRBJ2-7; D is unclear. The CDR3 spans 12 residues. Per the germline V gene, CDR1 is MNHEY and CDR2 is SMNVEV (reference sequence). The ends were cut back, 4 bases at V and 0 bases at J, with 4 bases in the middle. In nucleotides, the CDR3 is TGTGCCAGCAGTTCACACTCCTACGAGCAGTACTTC. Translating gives CASSSHSYEQYF.

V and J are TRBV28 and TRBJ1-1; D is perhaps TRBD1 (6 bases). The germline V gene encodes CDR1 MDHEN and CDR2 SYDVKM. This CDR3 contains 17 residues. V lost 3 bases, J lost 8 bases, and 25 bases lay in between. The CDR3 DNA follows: TGTGCCAGCAGTTTGTTTTACGAATTTGGACAGCCTAAGGAAGCTTTCTTT. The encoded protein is CASSLFYEFGQPKEAFF.

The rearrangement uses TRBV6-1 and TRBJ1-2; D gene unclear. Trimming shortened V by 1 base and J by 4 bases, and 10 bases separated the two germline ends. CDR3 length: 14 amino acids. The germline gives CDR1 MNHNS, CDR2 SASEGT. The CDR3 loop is CASSEDRLSYGYTF. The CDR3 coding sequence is TGTGCCAGCAGTGAAGACAGACTGTCCTATGGCTACACCTTC.

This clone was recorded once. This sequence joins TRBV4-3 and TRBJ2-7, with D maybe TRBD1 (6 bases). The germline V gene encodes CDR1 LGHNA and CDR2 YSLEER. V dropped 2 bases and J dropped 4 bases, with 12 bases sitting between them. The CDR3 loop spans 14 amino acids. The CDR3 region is CASSQTLRGYEQYF. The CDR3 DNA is TGCGCCAGCAGCCAAACACTGAGGGGGTACGAGCAGTACTTC.

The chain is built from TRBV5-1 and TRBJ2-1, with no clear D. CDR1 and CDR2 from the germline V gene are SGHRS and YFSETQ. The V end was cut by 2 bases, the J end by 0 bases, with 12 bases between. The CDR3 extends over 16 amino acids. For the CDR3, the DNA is TGCGCCAGCAGCTTCTGGTCTAGGGACTCCTACAATGAGCAGTTCTTC. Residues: CASSFWSRDSYNEQFF.

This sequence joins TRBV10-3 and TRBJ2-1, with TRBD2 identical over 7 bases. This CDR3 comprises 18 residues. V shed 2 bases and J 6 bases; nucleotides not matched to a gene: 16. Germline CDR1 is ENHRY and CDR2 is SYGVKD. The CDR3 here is CAISEVGSGTNAINEQFF. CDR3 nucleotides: TGTGCCATCAGTGAGGTCGGCTCCGGGACTAACGCAATCAATGAGCAGTTCTTC.

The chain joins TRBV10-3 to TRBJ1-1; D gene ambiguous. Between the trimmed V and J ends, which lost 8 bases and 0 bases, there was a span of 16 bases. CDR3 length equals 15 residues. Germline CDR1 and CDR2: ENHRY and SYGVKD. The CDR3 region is CAIRGRTDMNTEAFF. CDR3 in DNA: TGTGCCATCCGGGGTCGAACCGATATGAACACTGAAGCTTTCTTT.

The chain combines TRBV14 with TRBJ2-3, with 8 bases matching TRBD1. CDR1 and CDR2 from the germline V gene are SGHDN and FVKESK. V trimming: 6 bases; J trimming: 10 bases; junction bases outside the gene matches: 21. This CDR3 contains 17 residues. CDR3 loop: CASRDTRQGPQLSAQYF. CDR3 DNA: TGTGCCAGCAGGGATACTCGACAGGGGCCCCAGCTGTCGGCGCAGTATTTT.

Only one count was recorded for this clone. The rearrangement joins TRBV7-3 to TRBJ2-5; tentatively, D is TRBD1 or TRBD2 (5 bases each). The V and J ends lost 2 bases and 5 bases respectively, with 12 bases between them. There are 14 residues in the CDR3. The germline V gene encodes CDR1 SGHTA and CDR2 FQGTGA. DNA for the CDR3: TGTGCCAGCAGCTTATACGAGGGGCAGGAGACCCAGTACTTC. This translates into CASSLYEGQETQYF.

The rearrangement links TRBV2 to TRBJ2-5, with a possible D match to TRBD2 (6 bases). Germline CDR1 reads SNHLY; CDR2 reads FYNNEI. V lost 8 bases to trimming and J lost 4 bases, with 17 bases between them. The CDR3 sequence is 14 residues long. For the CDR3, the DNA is TGTGCCAGCTGGCGCGGGGATCGTGGAGAGACCCAGTACTTC. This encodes CASWRGDRGETQYF. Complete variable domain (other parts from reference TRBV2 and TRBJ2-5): EPEVTQTPSHQVTQMGQEVILRCVPISNHLYFYWYRQILGQKVEFLVSFYNNEISEKSEIFDDQFSVERPDGSNFTLKIRSTKLEDSAMYFCASWRGDRGETQYFGPGTRLLVL.

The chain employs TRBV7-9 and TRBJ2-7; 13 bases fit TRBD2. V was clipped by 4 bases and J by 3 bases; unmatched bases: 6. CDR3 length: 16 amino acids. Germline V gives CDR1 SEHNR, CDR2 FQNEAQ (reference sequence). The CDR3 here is CASSSIGTSGNYEQYF. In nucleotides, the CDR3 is TGTGCCAGCAGCTCCATAGGGACTAGCGGGAACTACGAGCAGTACTTC.